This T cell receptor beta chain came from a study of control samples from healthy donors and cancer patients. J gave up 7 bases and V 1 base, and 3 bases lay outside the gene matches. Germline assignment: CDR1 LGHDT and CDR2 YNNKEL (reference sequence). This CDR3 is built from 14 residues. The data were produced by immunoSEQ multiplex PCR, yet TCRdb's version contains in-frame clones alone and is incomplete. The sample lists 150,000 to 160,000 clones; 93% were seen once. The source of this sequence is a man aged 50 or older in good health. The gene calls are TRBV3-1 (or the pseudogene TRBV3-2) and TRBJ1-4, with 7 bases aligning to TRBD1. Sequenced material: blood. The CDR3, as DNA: TGTGCCAGCAGCCAAGGGACAGGCCGTGAAAAACTGTTTTTT. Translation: CASSQGTGREKLFF.